This T cell receptor beta chain was found in a study of T cells in Graves' hyperthyroidism and ophthalmopathy. Whole-study findings and limits: Ophthalmopathy, which appeared later, was predicted by the model a median about 5.9 months before onset.

This clonotype was seen repeatedly, ten times or more. Its antigen is not identified. Regions amplified from RNA transcripts were the TCR beta CDR3 regions. In the first-round RT-PCR of the TCR CDR3, the HTBI primer set was used. TCRdb reprocessed the multiplex PCR reads with MiXCR, giving one entry per CDR3 protein. The repertoire has around 490,000 distinct CDR3 sequences, about 20% of them found once; the top ten carry over 45%. The clonotype was recovered from a man aged 40-50 years with Graves' ophthalmopathy. The sequencing input was blood.

CDR3 in DNA: TGTGCCAGCAGGGGGACAGAGCAGTACTTC. Protein sequence: CASRGTEQYF. The chain employs TRBV6-1 and TRBJ2-7; perhaps TRBD1 as D (6 bases). The CDR3 spans 10 residues. The V end lost 6 bases, the J end lost 7 bases, and 7 bases lay between the germline ends. Germline V CDR1 and CDR2: MNHNS, SASEGT.